This paragraph covers one T cell receptor (beta chain) sequence. Its target is unknown. Random hexamers served to reverse transcribe roughly 0.45 to 1 ug RNA. Multiplex immunoSEQ PCR targeted 54 Vbeta and 13 Jbeta TCR beta segments. TCRdb re-called the immunoSEQ multiplex PCR reads through MiXCR, storing one row per CDR3 protein. There are 150,000 to 200,000 distinct CDR3 sequences in the sample; 85% to 95% occur only once, and 0.1% lies in the top ten. These data belong to a study of CD8 T cells in Susac syndrome. Healthy donors formed controls matched for age and sex. Both CD4+ and CD8+ T cells were negatively isolated, and TEMRA cells underwent FACS enrichment. This CDR3 spans 13 amino acids. With 0 bases removed from V and 5 bases from J, the gap between germline ends came to 5 bases. CDR1 and CDR2 (germline): SGHVS, FQNEAQ. Notes on the study in general: Only a relatively small number of individuals were included in the TCR sequencing and HLA analysis.

The sample comprised CD4+ T cells from PBMCs. The rearrangement joins TRBV7-8 to TRBJ2-1, with D unresolved. The sequence was obtained from a human donor in good health. For the CDR3, the DNA is TGTGCCAGCAGCTTAGCAGGGAACAATGAGCAGTTCTTC. As protein: CASSLAGNNEQFF.